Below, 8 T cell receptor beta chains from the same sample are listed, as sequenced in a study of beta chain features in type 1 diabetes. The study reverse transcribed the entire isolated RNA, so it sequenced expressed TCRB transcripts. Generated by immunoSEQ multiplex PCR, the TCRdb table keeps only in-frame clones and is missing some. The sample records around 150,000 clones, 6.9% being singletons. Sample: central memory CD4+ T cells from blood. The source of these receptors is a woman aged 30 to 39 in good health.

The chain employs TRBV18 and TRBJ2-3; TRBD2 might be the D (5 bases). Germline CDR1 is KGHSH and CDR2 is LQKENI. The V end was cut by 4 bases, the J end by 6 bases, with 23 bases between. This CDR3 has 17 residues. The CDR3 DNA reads TGTGCCAGCTCACTGGTAGCGACATTAAGGATAGCGGATACGCAGTATTTT. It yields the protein CASSLVATLRIADTQYF.

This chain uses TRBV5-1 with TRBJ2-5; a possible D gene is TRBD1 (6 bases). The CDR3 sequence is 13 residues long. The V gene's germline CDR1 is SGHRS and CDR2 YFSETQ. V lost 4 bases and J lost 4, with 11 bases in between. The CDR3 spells CASSLGARETQYF. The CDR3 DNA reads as TGCGCCAGCAGCCTGGGGGCGAGAGAGACCCAGTACTTC.

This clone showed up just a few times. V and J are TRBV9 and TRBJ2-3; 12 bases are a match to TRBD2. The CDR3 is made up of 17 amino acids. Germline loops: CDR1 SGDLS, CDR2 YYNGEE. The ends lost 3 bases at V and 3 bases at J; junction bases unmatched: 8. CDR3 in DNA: TGTGCCAGCAGCGCCTGGGGGGGACTAGCGGGTACAGATACGCAGTATTTT. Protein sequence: CASSAWGGLAGTDTQYF.

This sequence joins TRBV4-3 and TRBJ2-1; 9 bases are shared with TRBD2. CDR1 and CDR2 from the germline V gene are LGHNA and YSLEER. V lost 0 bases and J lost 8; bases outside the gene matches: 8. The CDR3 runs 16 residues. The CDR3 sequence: CASSQDFRLAGHEQFF. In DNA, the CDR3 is TGCGCCAGCAGCCAAGATTTCCGGCTAGCGGGACATGAGCAGTTCTTC.

The CDR3 region has the DNA TGCGCCAGCTCTAGCGGAGGCGGGACCGGGGAGCTGTTTTTT. Amino acid sequence: CASSSGGGTGELFF. This sequence joins TRBV4-3 and TRBJ2-2, with TRBD2 matching 7 bases. The length of the CDR3 is 14 residues. Germline CDR1 and CDR2: LGHNA and YSLEER. V lost 8 bases, J lost 5 bases, and 8 bases stayed unmatched.

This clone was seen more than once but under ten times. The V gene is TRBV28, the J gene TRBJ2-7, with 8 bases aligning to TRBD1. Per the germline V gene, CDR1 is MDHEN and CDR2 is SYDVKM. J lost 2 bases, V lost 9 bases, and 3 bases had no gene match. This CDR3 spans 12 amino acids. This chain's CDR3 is CASRTGTYEQYF. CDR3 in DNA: TGTGCCAGTCGGACAGGGACCTACGAGCAGTACTTC.

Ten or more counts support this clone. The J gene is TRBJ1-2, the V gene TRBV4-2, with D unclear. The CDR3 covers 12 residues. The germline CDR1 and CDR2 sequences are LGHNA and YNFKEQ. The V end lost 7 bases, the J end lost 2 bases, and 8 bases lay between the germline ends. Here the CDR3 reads CASKEENYGYTF. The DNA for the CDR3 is TGTGCCAGCAAAGAGGAAAACTATGGCTACACCTTC.

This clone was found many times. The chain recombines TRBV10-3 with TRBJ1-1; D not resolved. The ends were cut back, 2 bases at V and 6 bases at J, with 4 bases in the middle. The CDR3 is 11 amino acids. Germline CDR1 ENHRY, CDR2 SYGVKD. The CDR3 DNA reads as TGTGCCATCAGTGAGCAGGCTGAAGCTTTCTTT. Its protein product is CAISEQAEAFF.